A single sample is the source of the 3 T cell receptor beta chains below, sequenced in a study of cytomegalovirus exposure and HLA in healthy donors. PCR involved 60 Vbeta and 13 Jbeta primers. Assay used: immunoSEQ multiplex PCR; TCRdb lists only in-frame clones, some missing. This repertoire shows about 200,000 clones, 70% found once; its top ten account for about 3%. Input material: PBMCs. These receptors were obtained from a man aged 35-49 years in good health and CMV-seropositive.

V is TRBV9 and J is TRBJ1-2, with D tentatively TRBD1 (6 bases). Germline V gene lookup returns CDR1 SGDLS and CDR2 YYNGEE. CDR3 size: 15 residues. V dropped 4 bases and J dropped 4 bases, with 17 bases sitting between them. This CDR3 reads CASSIGGTAGYGYTF. DNA of the CDR3: TGTGCCAGCAGCATAGGGGGGACTGCTGGCTATGGCTACACCTTC.

The J gene is TRBJ1-1, the V gene TRBV10-1, with 7 bases that match TRBD1. Germline CDR1 reads WNHNN; CDR2 reads SYGVQD (reference sequence). The CDR3 spans 15 residues. Trimming at V came to 2 bases and at J to 1 base, leaving 4 bases not matched to a gene. In DNA, the CDR3 is TGCGCCAGCAGTGAGGACAGGGCCTCGAACACTGAAGCTTTCTTT. Residues: CASSEDRASNTEAFF.

This chain joins TRBV7-8 and TRBJ2-5; TRBD1 is a possible D gene (6 bases). This CDR3 is 15 amino acids long. V was shortened by 1 base and J by 2 bases, with 11 bases between the two germline ends. Per the germline V gene, CDR1 is SGHVS and CDR2 is FQNEAQ. CDR3 region: CASSLGGTGQETQYF. The CDR3 DNA reads as TGTGCCAGCAGCTTAGGAGGTACAGGGCAAGAGACCCAGTACTTC.